These T cell receptor beta chains were read from a single sample in a study of beta chain features in type 1 diabetes. Profiled with immunoSEQ multiplex PCR; TCRdb holds only in-frame clones, not every one. Of approximately 90,000 clones listed, 30% to 35% are singletons. Specimen: stem cell memory CD4+ T cells from blood. Receptors originate from a woman aged 18-30 years in good health. Each CDR3 is given with its conserved first and last residue. The D gene is left open where the match is weak. A row's size may be missing; if present it is once, few, many or a size class.

TGTGCCAGCAGCCAAGATTGGGGGGGGTCCTACGAGCAGTACTTC CASSQDWGGSYEQYF TRBJ2-7 TRBD2 TRBV4-2 few
TGTGCCAGCAGCCAAGGACAGGGAGGCAATGGCTACACCTTC CASSQGQGGNGYTF TRBJ1-2 TRBD1 TRBV7-2 -
TGCAGCCTGACTTGGGGCGTAAATGAGCAGTTCTTC CSLTWGVNEQFF TRBJ2-1 - TRBV29-1 -
TGTGCCAGCAGCCCGACTAGCGGGGGGCCCCTAAACATTCAGTACTTC CASSPTSGGPLNIQYF TRBJ2-4 TRBD2 TRBV7-2 -
TGTGCCAGCAGCTTAGACGGTTCACCCCTCCACTTT CASSLDGSPLHF TRBJ1-6 - TRBV11-2 few
TGTGCCAGCTCACCAGGGACAGGGACCACTGAAGCTTTCTTT CASSPGTGTTEAFF TRBJ1-1 TRBD1 TRBV18 -
TGTGCCAGCAGCTCCACTCCGCGAACCGGGGAGCTGTTTTTT CASSSTPRTGELFF TRBJ2-2 - TRBV7-2 -
TGCGCCAGCAGCTCAGGACAGGGGCAGACTGAAGCTTTCTTT CASSSGQGQTEAFF TRBJ1-1 TRBD1 TRBV5-1 -
TGTGCCAGTACCGGTCGGGCGGCTAGCGGGGCCGAGGGTGGGGCCAACGTCCTGACTTTC CASTGRAASGAEGGANVLTF TRBJ2-6 TRBD2 TRBV19 -
TGTGCTAGCAGCTTAGGCGGACTCCCCACAGATACGCAGTATTTT CASSLGGLPTDTQYF TRBJ2-3 - TRBV7-7 -
TGCGCCAGCAGCCCTTCATTCGGCGGTGGCTACACCTTC CASSPSFGGGYTF TRBJ1-2 - TRBV4-3 many
TGTGCCAGCAGCTTCGGCAATGCGGAGACTGAAGCTTTCTTT CASSFGNAETEAFF TRBJ1-1 - TRBV7-9 -
TGTGCCAGCAGCGAGGGAGCCTATGGCTACACCTTC CASSEGAYGYTF TRBJ1-2 - TRBV9 -
TGTGCCAGCAGCTTAAATGGCCCAGGGCTCGTCAAGTACAATGAGCAGTTCTTC CASSLNGPGLVKYNEQFF TRBJ2-1 - TRBV7-3 -
TGTGCCAGCAGCTTAGGAGGGACAGGGGGAAGTCAGCCCCAGCATTTT CASSLGGTGGSQPQHF TRBJ1-5 TRBD1 TRBV7-8 -
TGTGCCAGCTCACCGACAGGGGGCTCTGGAAACACCATATATTTT CASSPTGGSGNTIYF TRBJ1-3 TRBD1 TRBV18 -
TGTGCCAGCAGCTTGTTGGCTAGCGGAAACACCGGGGAGCTGTTTTTT CASSLLASGNTGELFF TRBJ2-2 TRBD2 TRBV5-4 few
TGTGCTAGCAGCTTACGGACAGGGGGCTACAATGAGCAGTTCTTC CASSLRTGGYNEQFF TRBJ2-1 TRBD1 TRBV7-7 -
TGTGCCATCCGAGGGGGGACTAGCGGGGGGGCCAACCCTTACGAGCAGTACTTC CAIRGGTSGGANPYEQYF TRBJ2-7 TRBD2 TRBV10-3 -
TGTGCCTGGAGAGGCGGGAGCCCCACCGGGGAGCTGTTTTTT CAWRGGSPTGELFF TRBJ2-2 TRBD2 TRBV30 few
TGCGCCAGCAGCCAAGAATGGGAGGCCTCTGGGGCCAACGTCCTGACTTTC CASSQEWEASGANVLTF TRBJ2-6 - TRBV4-1 few
TGTGCCAGCAGCGAAGCCGGGTCTCTACAGGGTGAGCAGTTCTTC CASSEAGSLQGEQFF TRBJ2-1 - TRBV7-2 -
TGCGCCAGCAGCCAAGATATCCAAACAGGCGGTAACTATGGCTACACCTTC CASSQDIQTGGNYGYTF TRBJ1-2 - TRBV4-1 -
TGTGCCAGCAGCTTACGGGGATACAGCAATCAGCCCCAGCATTTT CASSLRGYSNQPQHF TRBJ1-5 - TRBV7-2 -
TGTGCCAGCAGTTGGGGGAGGGGGGAGCAGTACTTC CASSWGRGEQYF TRBJ2-7 - TRBV28 many
TGCGCCAGCAGCTTGGATTCGGGGTTGAAGAATGGCTACACCTTC CASSLDSGLKNGYTF TRBJ1-2 - TRBV5-1 -
TGTGCCAGCCTTACCGGGACAGGGAACGAGCAGTACTTC CASLTGTGNEQYF TRBJ2-7 TRBD1 TRBV6-5 -
TGCAGCGTTAGATGGGACAGGGAAACTGAAGCTTTCTTT CSVRWDRETEAFF TRBJ1-1 TRBD1 TRBV29-1 -
TGTGCCAGCAGCCCCCGCGGTGTTGTGACAGATACGCAGTATTTT CASSPRGVVTDTQYF TRBJ2-3 - TRBV7-3 -
TGTGCCAGCAGTACCGCGACAACGCAGTATTTT CASSTATTQYF TRBJ2-3 - TRBV7-9 many
TGTGCCAGCAGCTTAGAGGGGCCGCTCAATGAGCAGTTCTTC CASSLEGPLNEQFF TRBJ2-1 - TRBV7-2 few
TGTGCCAGCAGCCAGGGACTTACGCAGTATTTT CASSQGLTQYF TRBJ2-3 - TRBV6-1 few
TGTGCCAGCAGCCCTAGCGGACCCGAACCGGATACGCAGTATTTT CASSPSGPEPDTQYF TRBJ2-3 TRBD2 TRBV28 -
TGCAGCGTTGATCAGGTCTCTGGGGCCAACGTCCTGACTTTC CSVDQVSGANVLTF TRBJ2-6 - TRBV29-1 -
TGTGCCAGCAGCCCTTGGACGGGGGGACTGGGCGGGGAGCTGTTTTTT CASSPWTGGLGGELFF TRBJ2-2 - TRBV21-1 -
TGTGCCAGCAGCTTTGTCGGTGGAAACACCATATATTTT CASSFVGGNTIYF TRBJ1-3 - TRBV13 few
TGTGCCAGCAGCTCGGGGGTCAAAAACATTCAGTACTTC CASSSGVKNIQYF TRBJ2-4 - TRBV11-3 -
TGTGCCAGCAGCCGTACAGGGGAATACACTGAAGCTTTCTTT CASSRTGEYTEAFF TRBJ1-1 TRBD1 TRBV13 -
TGTGCCATCAGTGGAGTCCCCGGACAGACCCTCATGAACACTGAAGCTTTCTTT CAISGVPGQTLMNTEAFF TRBJ1-1 - TRBV10-3 once
TGCACCAGCAGCCCCCCGCGGACGGACATTCTAAGCTCTGGAAACACCATATATTTT CTSSPPRTDILSSGNTIYF TRBJ1-3 - TRBV1 -
TGTGCCAGCAGAACTGATATCGGGACAGGGTTTAGCACTGAAGCTTTCTTT CASRTDIGTGFSTEAFF TRBJ1-1 TRBD1 TRBV2 -
TGTGCCAGCAGCTTGCCTCTGTACAGGGTATTCGACAATGAGCAGTTCTTC CASSLPLYRVFDNEQFF TRBJ2-1 - TRBV5-6 few
TGCGCCAGCAGCCAAGGGGACAGGGGATATGGCTACACCTTC CASSQGDRGYGYTF TRBJ1-2 TRBD1 TRBV4-1 -
TGTGCCAGCTCACCGGGGCGGTCAAACACCGGGGAGCTGTTTTTT CASSPGRSNTGELFF TRBJ2-2 - TRBV18 few
TGTGCCAGCTCACCACCGGGGGACAGGGCCGGGGAGCTGTTTTTT CASSPPGDRAGELFF TRBJ2-2 TRBD1 TRBV18 -
TGTGCCAGCAGTAAGGGGCGAGTGAGCAATCAGCCCCAGCATTTT CASSKGRVSNQPQHF TRBJ1-5 - TRBV7-2 -
TGTGCCAGCTCACCACCGGGACAGAGGAGCTCCTACGAGCAGTACTTC CASSPPGQRSSYEQYF TRBJ2-7 TRBD1 TRBV18 -
TGTGCCTGGAGTGCATTAACCCTCGGGGGGGGTGGCTACACCTTC CAWSALTLGGGGYTF TRBJ1-2 - TRBV30 -
TGTGCCAGCAGCCAAGGACAGGGATTACACTATGGCTACACCTTC CASSQGQGLHYGYTF TRBJ1-2 TRBD1 TRBV4-2 few
TGTGCCAGCAGGCGGGGTTCCGGCACTGAAGCTTTCTTT CASRRGSGTEAFF TRBJ1-1 - TRBV6-5 -